These 22 T cell receptor beta chains were sequenced from one sample in a study of cytomegalovirus exposure and HLA in healthy donors. PCR involved 60 Vbeta and 13 Jbeta primers. Generated by immunoSEQ multiplex PCR, the TCRdb table keeps only in-frame clones and is missing some. The sample has about 190,000 clones; 81% are singletons. Source material: PBMCs. Source of these receptors: a woman in her thirties in good health and CMV-seronegative.

CDR3 region: CASSVDGLAGATDTQYF. The CDR3 region has the DNA TGTGCCAGCAGCGTAGATGGACTAGCGGGGGCCACAGATACGCAGTATTTT. The rearrangement uses TRBV9 and TRBJ2-3, with 13 bases identical to TRBD2. Germline assignment: CDR1 SGDLS and CDR2 YYNGEE. Trimming took 0 bases from V and 2 from J; bases not matched to a gene: 3. This CDR3 is 17 amino acids long.

The chain combines TRBV28 with TRBJ1-2, with 10 bases lining up with TRBD1. Germline CDR1 MDHEN, CDR2 SYDVKM. The J segment lost 3 bases and the V segment lost 7 bases, leaving 17 bases of the junction unmatched. The CDR3 consists of 18 residues. CDR3 bases: TGTGCCAGCAAGAAAGGTCCGGGACAGGGGCGCCAAGACTATGGCTACACCTTC. This sequence encodes CASKKGPGQGRQDYGYTF.

Here the CDR3 reads CASSFSSGELFF. CDR3 DNA: TGTGCCAGCAGCTTTTCGTCCGGGGAGCTGTTTTTT. The chain recombines TRBV11-3 with TRBJ2-2; D gene uncertain. CDR3 length: 12 residues. V dropped 3 bases and J dropped 6 bases, with 5 bases sitting between them. Germline V gives CDR1 SGHNT, CDR2 YENEEA.

V and J are TRBV5-4 and TRBJ2-5; no clear D gene. CDR3 size: 11 residues. The ends were cut back, 4 bases at V and 7 bases at J, with 8 bases in the middle. Germline V CDR1 and CDR2: SGHNT, YYREEE (reference sequence). The CDR3 sequence: CASSATGTQYF. CDR3 nucleotide sequence: TGTGCCAGCAGCGCAACTGGGACCCAGTACTTC. The full variable domain, completed using reference TRBV5-4 and TRBJ2-5, is ETGVTQSPTHLIKTRGQQVTLRCSSQSGHNTVSWYQQALGQGPQFIFQYYREEENGRGNFPPRFSGLQFPNYSSELNVNALELDDSALYLCASSATGTQYFGPGTRLLVL.

The chain combines TRBV10-1 with TRBJ2-1; 11 nucleotides line up with TRBD1. V dropped 3 bases and J dropped 3; count of bases not matched to a gene: 7. This CDR3 has 17 residues. CDR1 and CDR2 (germline): WNHNN, SYGVQD (reference sequence). CDR3: CASSDPAGTGGYNEQFF. The CDR3 nucleotides read TGCGCCAGCAGTGATCCCGCAGGGACAGGGGGCTACAATGAGCAGTTCTTC.

The rearrangement links TRBV9 to TRBJ2-2, with D tentatively TRBD1 (5 bases). V lost 2 bases, J lost 4 bases, and 12 bases lay in between. Germline V gene sequence: CDR1 SGDLS, CDR2 YYNGEE. This CDR3 contains 15 residues. CDR3 sequence (DNA): TGTGCCAGCAGCGTTAGTAACAGGCCCACCGGGGAGCTGTTTTTT. As protein: CASSVSNRPTGELFF.

V and J are TRBV4-1 and TRBJ2-7; 16 bases fit TRBD2. J lost 3 bases, V lost 2 bases, and 16 bases had no gene match. The CDR3 is 21 amino acids. Germline V gene sequence: CDR1 MGHRA, CDR2 YSYEKL. The DNA of the CDR3 is TGCGCCAGCAGCCAACTGGGGGGCTCGGGACTAGCGGGAGGGCGGCTCTACGAGCAGTACTTC. Protein sequence: CASSQLGGSGLAGGRLYEQYF.

This rearrangement joins TRBV4-2 to TRBJ2-5; 8 bases align to TRBD2. Germline V gene data show CDR1 as LGHNA and CDR2 as YNFKEQ. V was pared by 0 bases and J by 4 bases, with 16 bases of the junction left unmatched. The length of the CDR3 is 19 residues. The CDR3 region has the DNA TGTGCCAGCAGCCAAGATAGGAGCGGGGGCTCGCCGGTGAGAGAGACCCAGTACTTC. This sequence encodes CASSQDRSGGSPVRETQYF.

This clone has a single count. V gene TRBV19 combines with J gene TRBJ2-3; 9 positions agree with TRBD1. Germline CDR1 reads LNHDA; CDR2 reads SQIVND (reference sequence). The V gene end was trimmed by 5 bases and the J gene end by 3 bases; junction bases not matched to a gene: 6. CDR3 length: 15 residues. CDR3 in amino acids: CASSSPGQGTDTQYF. In DNA form, the CDR3 reads TGTGCCAGTAGTTCACCGGGACAGGGAACAGATACGCAGTATTTT.

The rearrangement joins TRBV28 to TRBJ1-6; D is unresolved. CDR1 is MDHEN, CDR2 SYDVKM, per germline. Trimming stripped 5 bases from V and 13 bases from J, with 9 bases between. The CDR3 covers 11 residues. The CDR3 here is CASSPRGPLHF. CDR3 nucleotides: TGTGCCAGCAGTCCCCGAGGGCCCCTCCACTTT.

CDR3: CASSLAAGPETQYF. CDR3 DNA: TGTGCCAGCAGCTTAGCGGCAGGGCCAGAGACCCAGTACTTC. The rearrangement joins TRBV7-8 to TRBJ2-5; weak D call: TRBD1 (5 bases). CDR3 length: 14 residues. Trimming shortened V by 0 bases and J by 4 bases, and 9 bases separated the two germline ends. CDR1 is SGHVS and CDR2 is FQNEAQ in the germline V gene. The whole variable domain, remainder taken from reference TRBV7-8 and TRBJ2-5, is GAGVSQSPRYKVAKRGQDVALRCDPISGHVSLFWYQQALGQGPEFLTYFQNEAQLDKSGLPSDRFFAERPEGSVSTLKIQRTQQEDSAVYLCASSLAAGPETQYFGPGTRLLVL.

This clone was recorded only once. The chain employs TRBV7-8 and TRBJ2-1, with TRBD2 matching 10 bases. CDR1 SGHVS and CDR2 FQNEAQ come from the germline V gene. The junction had 4 bases not matched to a gene; V was cut back by 3 bases and J by 5 bases. The CDR3 length is 15 residues. The CDR3 protein is CASSFRTSGNNEQFF. The CDR3 DNA reads TGTGCCAGCAGCTTCAGGACTAGCGGTAACAATGAGCAGTTCTTC.

This chain links TRBV9 with TRBJ1-2; TRBD1 agrees at 10 bases. With V trimmed by 8 bases and J by 6 bases, 10 bases remained unmatched. Germline V lookup: CDR1 SGDLS, CDR2 YYNGEE. CDR3 length: 14 residues. The DNA for the CDR3 is TGTGCCAGTTCTCCCGGGACAGGGGCTCATGGCTACACCTTC. It encodes CASSPGTGAHGYTF.

This chain connects TRBV6-5 to TRBJ2-7, with TRBD1 as a possible D gene (5 bases). Deletions cut 0 bases from V and 0 bases from J, with 9 bases between. This CDR3 has 15 residues. Germline CDR1 reads MNHEY; CDR2 reads SVGAGI. Here the CDR3 reads CASSYSGHLSYEQYF. The CDR3 bases are TGTGCCAGCAGTTACTCAGGACATCTCTCCTACGAGCAGTACTTC.

The CDR3 loop is CASSSTPYSSYEQYF. The CDR3 DNA sequence: TGTGCCAGCAGCAGTACCCCCTACAGCTCCTACGAGCAGTACTTC. The chain is built from TRBV9 and TRBJ2-7; no definite D call. This CDR3 region has 15 residues. Trimming cost V 4 bases and J 0 bases, with 14 bases left between them. Germline lookup yields CDR1 SGDLS and CDR2 YYNGEE.

Concerning this clone itself: The junction does not match germline at one end; this may be a read error. V is TRBV7-9 and J is TRBJ2-1; TRBD2 might be the D (5 bases). The CDR3 runs to 13 residues. Germline V gives CDR1 SEHNR, CDR2 FQNEAQ (reference sequence). The CDR3 here is CSSSLPLEDEQFF. DNA of the CDR3: TGTTCCAGCAGCTTACCGTTGGAGGATGAGCAGTTCTTC.

The V call is TRBV7-2, the J call TRBJ2-5, with 7 nucleotides matching TRBD1. This CDR3 is 13 amino acids long. Germline CDR1 and CDR2: SGHTA and FQGNSA. With V trimmed by 6 bases and J by 4 bases, 5 bases remained unmatched. For the CDR3, the DNA is TGTGCCAGCAGACGGACAGGAGGAGAGACCCAGTACTTC. Amino acid sequence: CASRRTGGETQYF.

V usage is TRBV4-3 and J usage is TRBJ2-1; TRBD1 aligns across 11 bases. V trimming: 4 bases; J trimming: 7 bases; junction bases outside the gene matches: 6. Germline CDR1 reads LGHNA; CDR2 reads YSLEER. This CDR3 has 15 amino acids. The CDR3 DNA sequence: TGCGCCAGCAGCCTTGGACAGGGGGCTTCTAATGAGCAGTTCTTC. Its protein product is CASSLGQGASNEQFF.

This chain connects TRBV5-5 to TRBJ2-7; the match to TRBD1 covers 8 bases. This CDR3 comprises 14 residues. Trimming removed 3 bases from V and 2 bases from J; junction bases left unmatched: 4. In germline, CDR1 is SGHKS, CDR2 YYEKEE (reference sequence). The CDR3 reads CASSWDRPAYEQYF. CDR3 coding DNA: TGTGCCAGCAGCTGGGACAGGCCGGCCTACGAGCAGTACTTC.

CDR3 sequence: CASSPWRELFF. CDR3 DNA sequence: TGTGCCAGCAGCCCTTGGCGGGAGCTGTTTTTT. The V call is TRBV6-5, the J call TRBJ2-2, with D hard to call. The V gene's germline CDR1 is MNHEY and CDR2 SVGAGI. Trimming removed 6 bases from V and 9 bases from J, with 8 bases in between. CDR3 length: 11 amino acids.

The V and J genes are TRBV4-2 and TRBJ2-3, with 14 bases fitting TRBD2. The CDR3 totals 20 residues. Trimming cost V 4 bases and J 1 base; bases outside gene matches: 13. In germline, CDR1 is LGHNA, CDR2 YNFKEQ. This chain's CDR3 is CASSPGGLAGVSGRTDTQYF. The CDR3 DNA reads TGTGCCAGCAGCCCCGGGGGACTAGCGGGAGTCTCGGGGCGCACAGATACGCAGTATTTT.

The CDR3 nucleotides read TGTGCCAGCAGTGTTGGACTAGCCTACACCGGGGAGCTGTTTTTT. It specifies CASSVGLAYTGELFF. The genes are TRBV2 and TRBJ2-2; 8 bases are shared with TRBD2. The CDR3 sequence is 15 residues long. The germline CDR1 and CDR2 sequences are SNHLY and FYNNEI. V dropped 4 bases and J dropped 3; count of bases not matched to a gene: 4. Full variable domain (remainder filled in from reference TRBV2 and TRBJ2-2): EPEVTQTPSHQVTQMGQEVILRCVPISNHLYFYWYRQILGQKVEFLVSFYNNEISEKSEIFDDQFSVERPDGSNFTLKIRSTKLEDSAMYFCASSVGLAYTGELFFGEGSRLTVL.